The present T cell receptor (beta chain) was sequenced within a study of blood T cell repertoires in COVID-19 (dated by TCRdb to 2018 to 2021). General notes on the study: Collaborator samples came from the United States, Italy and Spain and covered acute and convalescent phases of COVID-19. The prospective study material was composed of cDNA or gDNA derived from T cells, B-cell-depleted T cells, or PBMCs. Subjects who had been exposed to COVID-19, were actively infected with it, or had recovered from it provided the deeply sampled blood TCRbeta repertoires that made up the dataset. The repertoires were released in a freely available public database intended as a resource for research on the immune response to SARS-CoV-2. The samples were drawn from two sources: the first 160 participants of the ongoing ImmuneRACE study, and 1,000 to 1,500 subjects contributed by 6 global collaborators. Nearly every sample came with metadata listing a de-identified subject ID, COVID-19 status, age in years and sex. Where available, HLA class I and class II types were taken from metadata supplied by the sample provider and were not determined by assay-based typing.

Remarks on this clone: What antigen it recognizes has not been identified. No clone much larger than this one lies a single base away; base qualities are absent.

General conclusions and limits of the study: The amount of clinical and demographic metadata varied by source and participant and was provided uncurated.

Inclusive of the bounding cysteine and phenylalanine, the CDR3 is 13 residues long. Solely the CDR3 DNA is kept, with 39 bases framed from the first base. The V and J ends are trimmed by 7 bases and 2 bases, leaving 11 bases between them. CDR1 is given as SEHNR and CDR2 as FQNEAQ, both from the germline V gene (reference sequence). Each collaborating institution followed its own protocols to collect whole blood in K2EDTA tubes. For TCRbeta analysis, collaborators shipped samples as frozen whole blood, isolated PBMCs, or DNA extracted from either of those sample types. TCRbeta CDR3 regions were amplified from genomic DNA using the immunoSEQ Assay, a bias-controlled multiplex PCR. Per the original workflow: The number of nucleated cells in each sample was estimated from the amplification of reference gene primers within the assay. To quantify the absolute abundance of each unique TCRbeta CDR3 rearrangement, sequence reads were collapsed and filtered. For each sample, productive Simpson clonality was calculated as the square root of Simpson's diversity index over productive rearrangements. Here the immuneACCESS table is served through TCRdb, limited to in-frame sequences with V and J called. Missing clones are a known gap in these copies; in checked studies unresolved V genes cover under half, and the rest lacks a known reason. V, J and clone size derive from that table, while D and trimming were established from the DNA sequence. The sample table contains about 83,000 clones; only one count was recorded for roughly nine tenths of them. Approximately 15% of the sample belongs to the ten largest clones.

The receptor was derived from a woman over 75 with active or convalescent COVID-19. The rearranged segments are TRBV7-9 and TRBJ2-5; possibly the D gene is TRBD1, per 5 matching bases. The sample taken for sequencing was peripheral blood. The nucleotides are TGTGCCAGCAAGCGACAGCTTCAAGAGACCCAGTACTTC. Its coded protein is CASKRQLQETQYF. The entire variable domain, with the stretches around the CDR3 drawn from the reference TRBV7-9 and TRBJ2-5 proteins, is DTGVSQNPRHKITKRGQNVTFRCDPISEHNRLYWYRQTLGQGPEFLTYFQNEAQLEKSRLLSDRFSAERPKGSFSTLEIQRTEQGDSAMYLCASKRQLQETQYFGPGTRLLVL.